What follows are 9 T cell receptor beta chains derived from one specimen sequenced in a study of blood T cell repertoires in COVID-19. The assay was immunoSEQ multiplex PCR, and TCRdb's table has in-frame clones only and misses some. The table lists approximately 250,000 clones, roughly four fifths of them singletons. The sample taken for sequencing was PBMCs or T cells enriched from blood (not recorded which). These receptors came from a man aged 30 to 39 with acute COVID-19.

The CDR3 DNA reads TGTGCCAGCAGTCTTAACAGGGACTATGGCTACACCTTC. It is translated as CASSLNRDYGYTF. The V gene is TRBV7-3, the J gene TRBJ1-2, with TRBD1 as a possible D gene (6 bases). The germline V gene has CDR1 SGHTA and CDR2 FQGTGA. This CDR3 has 13 amino acids. The V end lost 6 bases, the J end lost 3 bases, and 11 bases lay between the germline ends.

The chain recombines TRBV18 with TRBJ2-3, with 8 bases that match TRBD2. The CDR3 consists of 17 residues. Trimming took 6 bases from V and 3 from J; bases not matched to a gene: 14. Per the germline V gene, CDR1 is KGHSH and CDR2 is LQKENI. The CDR3 sequence is CASSLRPLSGRTDTQYF. The CDR3 DNA reads TGTGCCAGCTCCCTCCGCCCCTTAAGCGGGAGAACAGATACGCAGTATTTT.

This clone has a handful of counts. The chain combines TRBV3-1 (or the pseudogene TRBV3-2) with TRBJ1-5; D may be TRBD1 (5 bases). The CDR3 extends over 16 amino acids. V lost 4 bases to trimming and J lost 2 bases, with 15 bases between them. The germline V gene has CDR1 LGHDT and CDR2 YNNKEL (reference sequence). DNA of the CDR3: TGTGCCAGCAGCCCGGCGGGGCAGGGCCGCAATCAGCCCCAGCATTTT. Amino acid sequence: CASSPAGQGRNQPQHF.

The chain couples TRBV19 to TRBJ1-5; 7 bases fit TRBD1. After removal of 4 bases from V and 1 base from J, the junction contained 4 bases not matched to a gene. The CDR3 is 15 amino acids. Per germline, CDR1 LNHDA and CDR2 SQIVND (reference sequence). CDR3 bases: TGTGCCAGTAGTAACCAGGGGGGAAGCAATCAGCCCCAGCATTTT. It translates to CASSNQGGSNQPQHF.

This clone came up once. The chain is built from TRBV7-2 and TRBJ1-6; 7 nucleotides agree with TRBD1. In germline, CDR1 is SGHTA, CDR2 FQGNSA. V was clipped by 2 bases and J by 10 bases; unmatched bases: 11. The length of the CDR3 is 16 residues. The CDR3 DNA reads TGTGCCAGCAGCTTACGGACAGGCCTATTGGGGTCACCCCTCCACTTT. This sequence encodes CASSLRTGLLGSPLHF.

This clone was seen only a few times. The rearrangement uses TRBV28 and TRBJ1-6; no clear D gene. V lost 2 bases to trimming and J lost 5 bases, with 7 bases between them. The CDR3 length is 14 residues. Germline CDR1 and CDR2: MDHEN and SYDVKM. The CDR3 spells CASSLPPDNSPLHF. Written as DNA, the CDR3 is TGTGCCAGCAGTTTACCTCCCGATAATTCACCCCTCCACTTT.

The chain employs TRBV5-4 and TRBJ1-1, with D possibly matching TRBD1 (6 bases). The CDR3 has 14 residues. Germline lookup yields CDR1 SGHNT and CDR2 YYREEE (reference sequence). Trimming stripped 4 bases from V and 1 base from J, with 11 bases between. The CDR3 DNA reads as TGTGCCAGCAGCCTAAACAGGGAGAACACTGAAGCTTTCTTT. Amino acid sequence: CASSLNRENTEAFF.

The chain combines TRBV2 with TRBJ1-5; the match to TRBD1 covers 7 bases. Germline V gene data show CDR1 as SNHLY and CDR2 as FYNNEI. The trim removed 1 base at V and 11 bases at J, leaving 8 bases unmatched. This CDR3 has 14 amino acids. CDR3 region: CASSEETGKWAQHF. The CDR3 bases are TGTGCCAGCAGTGAAGAGACAGGGAAGTGGGCCCAGCATTTT.

J is TRBJ2-2 and V is TRBV5-1; 9 bases align to TRBD2. J was trimmed by 0 bases and V by 1 base; bases with no gene match: 10. The CDR3 has 19 residues. CDR1 is SGHRS, CDR2 YFSETQ, per germline. CDR3 bases: TGCGCCAGCAGCTTGTATGGGGGTAGCGGGGGACCGAACACCGGGGAGCTGTTTTTT. As protein: CASSLYGGSGGPNTGELFF. The variable domain in full, with the rest retrieved from reference TRBV5-1 and TRBJ2-2, is KAGVTQTPRYLIKTRGQQVTLSCSPISGHRSVSWYQQTPGQGLQFLFEYFSETQRNKGNFPGRFSGRQFSNSRSEMNVSTLELGDSALYLCASSLYGGSGGPNTGELFFGEGSRLTVL.